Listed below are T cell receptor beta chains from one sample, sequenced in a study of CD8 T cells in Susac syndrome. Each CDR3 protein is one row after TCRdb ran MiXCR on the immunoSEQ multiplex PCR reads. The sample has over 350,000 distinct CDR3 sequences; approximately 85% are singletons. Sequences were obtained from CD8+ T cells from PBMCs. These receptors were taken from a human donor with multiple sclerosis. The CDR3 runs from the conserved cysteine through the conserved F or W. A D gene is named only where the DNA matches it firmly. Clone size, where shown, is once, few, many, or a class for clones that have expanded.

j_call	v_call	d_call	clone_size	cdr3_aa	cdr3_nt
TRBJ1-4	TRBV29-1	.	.	CSVEDLAKYGDTGEKLFF	TGCAGCGTTGAAGATCTTGCCAAATACGGTGATACGGGTGAAAAACTGTTTTTT
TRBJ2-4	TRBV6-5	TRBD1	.	CASSYTIQGPGNIQYF	TGTGCCAGCAGTTACACTATACAGGGGCCGGGAAACATTCAGTACTTC
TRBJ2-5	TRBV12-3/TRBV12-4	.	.	CASSEGLETQYF	TGTGCCAGCAGTGAGGGACTGGAGACCCAGTACTTC
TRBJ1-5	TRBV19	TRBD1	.	CASSIPGQGEGQPQHF	TGTGCCAGTAGTATCCCGGGACAGGGGGAGGGTCAGCCCCAGCATTTT
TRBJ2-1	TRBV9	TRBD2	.	CASSPWGAGETYNEQFF	TGTGCCAGCAGCCCATGGGGAGCGGGGGAAACCTACAATGAGCAGTTCTTC
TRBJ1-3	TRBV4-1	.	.	CASSQDNLNSGNTIYF	TGCGCCAGCAGCCAGGATAACTTAAACTCTGGAAACACCATATATTTT
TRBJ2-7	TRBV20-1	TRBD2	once	CSASEPSGLYEQYF	TGCAGTGCTAGCGAACCTAGCGGCCTCTACGAGCAGTACTTC
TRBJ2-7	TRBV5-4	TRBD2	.	CASSLESGGRPYEQYF	TGTGCCAGCAGCTTGGAATCCGGCGGGAGGCCCTACGAGCAGTACTTC
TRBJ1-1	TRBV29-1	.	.	CSVTEVNTEAFF	TGCAGCGTCACGGAGGTGAACACTGAAGCTTTCTTT
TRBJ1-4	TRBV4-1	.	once	CASSQRVGGARGNEKLFF	TGCGCCAGCAGCCAAAGGGTTGGGGGCGCCCGGGGTAATGAAAAACTGTTTTTT
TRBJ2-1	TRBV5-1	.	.	CASSLTEQQFF	TGCGCCAGCAGCTTGACAGAGCAGCAGTTCTTC
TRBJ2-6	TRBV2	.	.	CASSVSPGDSRSGANVLTF	TGTGCCAGCAGTGTGTCCCCGGGGGACAGTCGCTCTGGGGCCAACGTCCTGACTTTC
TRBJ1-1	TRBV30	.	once	CAWSVASGFTEAFF	TGTGCCTGGAGTGTAGCTTCTGGGTTCACTGAAGCTTTCTTT
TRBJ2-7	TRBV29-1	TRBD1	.	CGVGVGQGIAYEQYF	TGCGGCGTCGGGGTAGGACAGGGTATTGCCTACGAGCAGTACTTC
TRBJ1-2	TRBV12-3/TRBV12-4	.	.	CASSPTPGYGYTF	TGTGCCAGCAGCCCTACTCCGGGCTATGGCTACACCTTC
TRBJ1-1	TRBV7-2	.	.	CASSPDFQRREAFF	TGTGCCAGCAGCCCGGACTTCCAGCGGCGAGAAGCTTTCTTT
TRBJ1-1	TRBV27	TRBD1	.	CASKPGTEDEAFF	TGTGCCAGTAAACCCGGGACAGAGGATGAAGCTTTCTTT
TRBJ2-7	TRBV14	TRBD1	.	CASSPLAGTGPSYEQYF	TGTGCCAGCAGCCCCCTAGCTGGGACAGGTCCCTCCTACGAGCAGTACTTC
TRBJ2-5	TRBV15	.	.	CATSEGGRWETQYF	TGTGCCACCAGCGAGGGGGGCCGCTGGGAGACCCAGTACTTC
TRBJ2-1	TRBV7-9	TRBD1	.	CASSSSGGFGNEQFF	TGTGCCAGCAGCTCCTCAGGGGGTTTTGGCAATGAGCAGTTCTTC